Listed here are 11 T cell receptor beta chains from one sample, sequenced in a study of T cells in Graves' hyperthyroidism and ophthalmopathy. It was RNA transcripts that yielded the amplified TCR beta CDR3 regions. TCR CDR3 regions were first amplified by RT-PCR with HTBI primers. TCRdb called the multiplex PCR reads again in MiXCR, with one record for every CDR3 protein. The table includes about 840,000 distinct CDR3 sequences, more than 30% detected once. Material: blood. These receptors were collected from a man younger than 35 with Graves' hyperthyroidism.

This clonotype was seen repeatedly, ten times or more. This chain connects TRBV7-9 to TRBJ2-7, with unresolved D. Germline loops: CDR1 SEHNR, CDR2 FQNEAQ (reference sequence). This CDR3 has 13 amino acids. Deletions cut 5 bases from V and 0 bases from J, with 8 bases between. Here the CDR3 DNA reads TGTGCCAGCAGCCCTCTGGACTCCTACGAGCAGTACTTC. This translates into CASSPLDSYEQYF.

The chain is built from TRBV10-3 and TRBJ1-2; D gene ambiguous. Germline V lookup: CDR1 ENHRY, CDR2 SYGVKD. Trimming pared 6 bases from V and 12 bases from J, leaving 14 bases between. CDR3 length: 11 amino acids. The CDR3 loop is CAISAADGNTF. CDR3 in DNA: TGTGCCATCAGCGCCGCCGACGGAAACACCTTC.

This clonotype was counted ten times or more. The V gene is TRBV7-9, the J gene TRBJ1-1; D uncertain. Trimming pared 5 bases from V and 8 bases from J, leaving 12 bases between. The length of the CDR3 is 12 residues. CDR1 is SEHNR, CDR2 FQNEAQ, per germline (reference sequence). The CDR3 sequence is CASSPLEGEAFF. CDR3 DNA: TGTGCCAGCAGCCCCCTGGAGGGCGAAGCTTTCTTT.

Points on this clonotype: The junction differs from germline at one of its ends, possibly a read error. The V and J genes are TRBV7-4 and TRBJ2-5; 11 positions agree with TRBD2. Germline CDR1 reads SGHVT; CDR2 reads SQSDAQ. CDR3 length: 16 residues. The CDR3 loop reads CASSVASGGYQEAQYF. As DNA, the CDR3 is TGTGCCAGCAGCGTAGCTAGCGGGGGGTACCAAGAGGCCCAGTACTTC.

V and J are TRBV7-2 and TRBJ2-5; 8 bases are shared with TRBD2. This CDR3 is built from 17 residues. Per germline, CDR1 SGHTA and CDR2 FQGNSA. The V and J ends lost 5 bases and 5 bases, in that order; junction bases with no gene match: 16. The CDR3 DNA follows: TGTGCCAGCAGCGCCCCCGCCCAAGCGGGAGTGAGTGAGACCCAGTACTTC. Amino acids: CASSAPAQAGVSETQYF.

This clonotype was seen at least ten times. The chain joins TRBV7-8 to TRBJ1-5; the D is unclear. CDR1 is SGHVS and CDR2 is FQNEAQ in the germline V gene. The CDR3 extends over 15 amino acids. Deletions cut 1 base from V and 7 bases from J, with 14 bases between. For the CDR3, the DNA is TGTGCCAGCAGCTTAGGCAGCACCGGTTGGCAGCCCCAGCATTTT. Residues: CASSLGSTGWQPQHF.

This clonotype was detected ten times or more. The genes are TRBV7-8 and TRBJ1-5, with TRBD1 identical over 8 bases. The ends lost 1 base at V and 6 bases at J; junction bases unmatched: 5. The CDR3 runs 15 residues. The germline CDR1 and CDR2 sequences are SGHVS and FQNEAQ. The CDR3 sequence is CASSLGAGGPQPQHF. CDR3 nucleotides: TGTGCCAGCAGCTTAGGGGCAGGGGGCCCTCAGCCCCAGCATTTT.

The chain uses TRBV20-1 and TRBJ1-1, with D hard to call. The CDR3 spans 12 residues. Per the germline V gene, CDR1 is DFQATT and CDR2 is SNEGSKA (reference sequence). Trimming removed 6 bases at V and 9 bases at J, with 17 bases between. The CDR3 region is CSAQEDGPQAFF. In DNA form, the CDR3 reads TGCAGTGCCCAGGAGGACGGCCCTCAAGCTTTCTTT.

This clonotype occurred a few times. In nucleotides, the CDR3 is TGTGCCAGCAGCTTGGCCCCTGGGGCCAACGTCCTGACTTTC. Translated, it gives CASSLAPGANVLTF. The V call is TRBV7-9, the J call TRBJ2-6, with D hard to call. Germline CDR1 and CDR2: SEHNR and FQNEAQ (reference sequence). The V end was cut by 3 bases, the J end by 2 bases, with 5 bases between. This CDR3 has 14 residues.

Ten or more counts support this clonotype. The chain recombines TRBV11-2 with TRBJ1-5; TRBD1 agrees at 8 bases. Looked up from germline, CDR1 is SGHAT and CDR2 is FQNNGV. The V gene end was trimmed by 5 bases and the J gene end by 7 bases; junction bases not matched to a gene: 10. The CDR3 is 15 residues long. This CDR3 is CASSTLDRVGQPQHF. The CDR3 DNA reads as TGTGCCAGCAGCACGCTGGACAGGGTGGGGCAGCCCCAGCATTTT.

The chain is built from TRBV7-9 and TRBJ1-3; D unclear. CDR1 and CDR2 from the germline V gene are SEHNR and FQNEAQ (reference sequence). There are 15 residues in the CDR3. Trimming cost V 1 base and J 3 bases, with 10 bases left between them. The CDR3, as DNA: TGTGCCAGCAGCTTAGTGCCCGATATTGGAAACACCATATATTTT. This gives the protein CASSLVPDIGNTIYF.